A single sample gave rise to the 3 T cell receptor beta chains below, sequenced in a study of graft-versus-host responses after intestinal transplantation. Clones were sequenced by immunoSEQ multiplex PCR, and TCRdb holds only the in-frame ones, with some missing. Of tens of thousands of clones detected, over 75% appear once; the ten largest clones hold 0.39%. These TCRs' antigens remain unknown. The sequencing used unstimulated CD4+ T cells sorted from spleen or lymph node cells, collected before transplant. The receptors come from a human donor who was the organ donor for an intestinal transplant.

The rearrangement uses TRBV2 and TRBJ1-4; 8 bases align to TRBD1. CDR1 is SNHLY and CDR2 is FYNNEI in the germline V gene. CDR3 length equals 15 residues. V gave up 3 bases and J gave up 5 bases; unmatched junction bases: 5. The CDR3 bases are TGTGCCAGCAGTGAGCAGGGGGCGGAAAATGAAAAACTGTTTTTT. It codes for CASSEQGAENEKLFF.

This clone turned up a few times. The CDR3 coding sequence is TGTGCCAGCAGATCAGGCGCCAAAAACATTCAGTACTTC. As protein: CASRSGAKNIQYF. The rearrangement links TRBV19 to TRBJ2-4; D is ambiguous. Per the germline V gene, CDR1 is LNHDA and CDR2 is SQIVND (reference sequence). The length of the CDR3 is 13 residues. V was cut by 9 bases and J by 1 base, with 10 bases left in between.

The genes are TRBV9 and TRBJ1-2; no reliable D call. Germline V gene lookup returns CDR1 SGDLS and CDR2 YYNGEE. V was shortened by 3 bases and J by 3 bases, with 9 bases between the two germline ends. CDR3 length equals 13 residues. The CDR3 is CASSATQDYGYTF. CDR3 bases: TGTGCCAGCAGCGCCACCCAGGACTATGGCTACACCTTC.